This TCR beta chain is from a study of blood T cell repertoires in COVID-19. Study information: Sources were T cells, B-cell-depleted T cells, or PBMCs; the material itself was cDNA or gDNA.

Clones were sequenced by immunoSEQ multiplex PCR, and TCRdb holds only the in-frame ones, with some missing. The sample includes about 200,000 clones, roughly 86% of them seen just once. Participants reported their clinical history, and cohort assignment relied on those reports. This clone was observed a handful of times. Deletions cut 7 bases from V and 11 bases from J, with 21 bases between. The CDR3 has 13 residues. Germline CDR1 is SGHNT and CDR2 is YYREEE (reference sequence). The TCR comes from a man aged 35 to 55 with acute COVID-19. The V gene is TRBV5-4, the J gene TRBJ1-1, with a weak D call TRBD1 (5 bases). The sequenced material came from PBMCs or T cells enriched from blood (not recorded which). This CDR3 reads CASATNGGGYAFF. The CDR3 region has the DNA TGTGCCAGCGCCACCAACGGGGGGGGGTATGCTTTCTTT. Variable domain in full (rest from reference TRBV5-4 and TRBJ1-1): ETGVTQSPTHLIKTRGQQVTLRCSSQSGHNTVSWYQQALGQGPQFIFQYYREEENGRGNFPPRFSGLQFPNYSSELNVNALELDDSALYLCASATNGGGYAFFGQGTRLTVV.